Reported below is one TCR beta chain. Everyone who took part was 18 to 89 years old, and they came from about two dozen US areas. The data were taken from a study of blood T cell repertoires in COVID-19. Study-level information: Samples taken during acute and convalescent COVID-19 were collected in the United States, Italy and Spain. PBMCs, B-cell-depleted T cells, or T cells provided the cDNA or gDNA that made up the material.

TCRdb keeps only in-frame clones here, not all; method: immunoSEQ multiplex PCR. The profile shows 150,000 to 200,000 clones, about four fifths of them singletons. Deletions cut 6 bases from V and 4 bases from J, with 19 bases between. Germline V gene lookup returns CDR1 MDHEN and CDR2 SYDVKM. This CDR3 is built from 15 residues. The V and J genes are TRBV28 and TRBJ2-7, with a weak D call TRBD1 (5 bases). What was sequenced was PBMCs or T cells enriched from blood (not recorded which). The sequence derives from a woman between 50 and 59 years old in a cohort exposed to, infected with or recovered from COVID-19 (not recorded which). For the CDR3, the DNA is TGTGCCAGCAGACACCCCCGGAAACAGGTTTACGAGCAGTACTTC. Amino acids: CASRHPRKQVYEQYF.